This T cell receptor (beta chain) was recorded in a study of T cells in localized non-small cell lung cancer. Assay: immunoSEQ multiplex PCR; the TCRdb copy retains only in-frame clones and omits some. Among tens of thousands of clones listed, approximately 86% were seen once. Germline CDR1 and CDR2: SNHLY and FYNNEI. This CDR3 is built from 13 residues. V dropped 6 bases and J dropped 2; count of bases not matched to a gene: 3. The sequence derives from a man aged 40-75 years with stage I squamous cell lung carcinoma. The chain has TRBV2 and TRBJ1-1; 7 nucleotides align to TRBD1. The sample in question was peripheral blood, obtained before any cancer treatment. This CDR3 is CASRGTANTEAFF. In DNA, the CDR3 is TGTGCCAGCAGGGGGACAGCTAACACTGAAGCTTTCTTT.